Sequencing of this T cell receptor (beta chain) was carried out in a study of shared clonotypes between healthy human individuals. In replicate PCRs of unsorted PBMC, around 0.3 ug DNA, 31,000 or so T cell genomes, was used. This table comes from immunoSEQ multiplex PCR, and its TCRdb copy is limited to in-frame clones, with some not included. Seen here are about 460,000 clones, roughly three quarters observed once, and the top ten hold around 12%. Only one count was recorded for this clone. Sample: PBMCs. The source of this sequence is a woman aged 40 to 55 in good health. Some clones in this sample may be carry-over from other donors' samples.

The CDR3 sequence is CASSPWTGAIGNTIYF. In nucleotides, the CDR3 is TGTGCCAGCAGCCCATGGACAGGAGCCATCGGAAACACCATATATTTT. This chain joins TRBV7-9 and TRBJ1-3, with 7 bases fitting TRBD1. Per the germline V gene, CDR1 is SEHNR and CDR2 is FQNEAQ (reference sequence). With 5 bases clipped from V and 4 bases from J, the junction kept 11 bases outside the gene matches. This CDR3 has 16 residues.